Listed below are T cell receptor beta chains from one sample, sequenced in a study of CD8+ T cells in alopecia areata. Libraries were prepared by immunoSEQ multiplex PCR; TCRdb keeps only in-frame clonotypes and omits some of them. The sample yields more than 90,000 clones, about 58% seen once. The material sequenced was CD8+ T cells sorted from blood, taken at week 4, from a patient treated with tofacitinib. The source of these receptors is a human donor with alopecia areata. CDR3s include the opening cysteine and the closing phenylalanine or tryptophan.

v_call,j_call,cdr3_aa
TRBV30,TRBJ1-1,CAWSTGQGDTEAFF
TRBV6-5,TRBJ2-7,CASSDPGQLYEQYF
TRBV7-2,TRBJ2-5,CASSLYQETQYF
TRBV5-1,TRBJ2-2,CASSRLAGGSTGELFF
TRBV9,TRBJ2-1,CASSTLLGYNEQFF
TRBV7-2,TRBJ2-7,CASSLPGLGYEQYF
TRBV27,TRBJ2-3,CASSPPLAGPTDTQYF
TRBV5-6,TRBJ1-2,CASSLGTGLRRDGYTF
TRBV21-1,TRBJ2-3,CASSKLPPQPQPDDTQYF
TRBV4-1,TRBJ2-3,CASSSGQSLDTQYF
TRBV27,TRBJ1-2,CASSLSPGGKGYTF
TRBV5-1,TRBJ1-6,CASSIGQGASYNSPLHF
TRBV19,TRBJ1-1,CASSPGGTEAFF
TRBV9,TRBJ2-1,CASSAVIALNNEQFF
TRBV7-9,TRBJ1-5,CASSLQGNQPQHF
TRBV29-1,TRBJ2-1,CSVDNPGTGSRNEQFF
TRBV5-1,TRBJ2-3,CASSTGQGASTDTQYF
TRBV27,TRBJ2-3,CASTPLDRGGTDTQYF
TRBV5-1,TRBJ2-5,CASSLSPAGETQYF
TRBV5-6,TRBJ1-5,CASSLAGGKATQPQHF
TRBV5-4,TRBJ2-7,CASSLGSFRQGAYEQYF
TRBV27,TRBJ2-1,CASSLRQEGDEQFF
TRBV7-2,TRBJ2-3,CASSLWAGTTGTDTQYF
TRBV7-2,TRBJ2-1,CASSFGGEQFF
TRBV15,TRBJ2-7,CATSKVQGSSYEQYF
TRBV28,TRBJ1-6,CASSLRVPGSPLHF
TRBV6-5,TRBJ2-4,CASSWTGENIQYF
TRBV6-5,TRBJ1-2,CASSYSGTDNYGYTF
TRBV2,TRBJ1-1,CASSDIPGQMNTEAFF
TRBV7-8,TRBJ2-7,CANRDGTSGFYEQYF
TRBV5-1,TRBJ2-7,CASSAPGQGVYEQYF
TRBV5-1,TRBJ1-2,CASSVLRGANYGYTF
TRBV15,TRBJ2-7,CATSREVPGEQYF
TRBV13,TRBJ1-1,CASRTTNTEAFF
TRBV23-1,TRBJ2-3,CASSQSPLNRDRGFCDTQYF
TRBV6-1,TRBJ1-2,CASSDWDIKNYGYTF
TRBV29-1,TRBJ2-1,CSVDRSVNEQFF
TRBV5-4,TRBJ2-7,CASSGGTSGRGAQYF
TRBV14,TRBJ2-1,CASSQRTSGSTYNEQFF
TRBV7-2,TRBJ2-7,CASSASRDNYEQYF
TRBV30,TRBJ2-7,CACRGRGRDPKEQYF
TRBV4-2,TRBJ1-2,CATRDKYYGYTF
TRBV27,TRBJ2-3,CASSLGTSSTDTQYF
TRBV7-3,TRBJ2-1,CASSPSGQGPYNEQFF
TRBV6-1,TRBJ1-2,CASSEDQVNYGYTF
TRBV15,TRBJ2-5,CATSREAGRGRETQYF
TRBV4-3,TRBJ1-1,CASSHDWANTEAFF
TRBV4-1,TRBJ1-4,CASSQDPAGVGEKLFF
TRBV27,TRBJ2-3,CASSLTLATDTQYF
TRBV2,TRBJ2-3,CASSEASSGTSTDTQYF
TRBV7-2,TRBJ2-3,CASSFGYTQYF
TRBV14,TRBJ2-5,CASSQDPSGGGGETQYF
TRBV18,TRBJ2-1,CASSPRGGNSYNEQFF
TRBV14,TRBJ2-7,CASSQPGHEQYF
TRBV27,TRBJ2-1,CASRTASYNEQFF
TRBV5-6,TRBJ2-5,CASSFLPIPPTGEETQYF
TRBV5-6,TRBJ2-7,CASSQTPSAYEQYF
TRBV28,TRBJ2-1,CASSFETSGTNEQFF
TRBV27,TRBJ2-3,CASSSHRLHLSTDTQYF
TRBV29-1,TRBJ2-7,CSVDGLGRGEEQYF